This T cell receptor (beta chain) is from a study of blood T cells in healthy people across ages. Then a second PCR, running about 7 to 11 cycles, was carried out with a sample-barcoded 5' primer and a J-beta primer mix. TCRdb re-analysed the 5' RACE reads in MiXCR, keeping a single row per CDR3 protein. The table shows nearly 800,000 distinct CDR3 sequences, with roughly 50% occurring only once. In this sample, this clonotype turned up once. Researchers report isolating at least 7 million PBMCs per sample. V lost 0 bases, J lost 0 bases, and 9 bases stayed unmatched. The CDR3 is 18 amino acids. CDR1 and CDR2 from the germline V gene are MNHEY and SMNVEV (reference sequence).

V is TRBV27 and J is TRBJ2-3; 7 bases match TRBD2. This TCR was recovered from a man between 35 and 55 years old in good health. Sequencing input: blood. CDR3 sequence: CASSLSSGGRTSTDTQYF. CDR3 DNA: TGTGCCAGCAGTTTATCGTCGGGAGGCAGGACTAGCACAGATACGCAGTATTTT.